The present TCR beta chain was sequenced within a study of beta chain features in type 1 diabetes. Study results and limitations: VDJ junctions from patients with type 1 diabetes contained fewer insertions and more deletions.

This CDR3 has 14 amino acids. Germline-derived CDR1 and CDR2 are LGHNA and YNFKEQ. Trimming removed 0 bases at V and 5 bases at J, with 10 bases between. Sequencing targeted expressed TCRB transcripts, as all isolated RNA had been reverse transcribed. Method: immunoSEQ multiplex PCR; TCRdb's copy keeps in-frame clones and lacks some. The sample has about 140,000 clones, roughly 9.7% seen once. Donors contributed one heparinised blood draw apiece, averaging around 100 mL. Sorting with CD45RO/CCR7/CD25/CD127/CD95/CD27 yielded naive, central memory, regulatory and stem-like memory CD4+ cells. Each population that was sorted was more than 95% pure. With regard to this clone: The antigen is unknown.

Sequenced: central memory CD4+ T cells from blood. This receptor was obtained from a woman aged 35 to 49 in good health. The rearrangement joins TRBV4-2 to TRBJ1-2; a weak D match, TRBD1 (5 bases). The CDR3 sequence is CASSQEAGSYGYTF. In DNA, the CDR3 is TGTGCCAGCAGCCAAGAGGCAGGGTCTTATGGCTACACCTTC.